The T cell receptor (beta chain) described here comes from a study of T-cell reconstitution after alpha-beta-depleted transplantation in children (dated by TCRdb to 2015 to 2016). For the study in its entirety: The study quantitatively tracked T-cell immune reconstitution after TCRalphabeta/CD19-depleted allogeneic hematopoietic cell transplantation in children using TCR repertoire profiling. The paper as a whole reports these results and caveats: In some patients, high TCRbeta diversity at day 60 was attributed to recipient T cells and intrathymic progenitors that had survived conditioning. Over the following months the frequencies of hyperexpanded clones went down, and after one year T-cell counts and TCRbeta diversity were mostly credited to newly produced T cells. The apparently early recovery of alphabetaT-cell counts about two months after transplant reportedly depended on only several hundred rapidly expanded clones that came from non-depleted graft cells.

Explained via the paper, the treatment or condition label denotes: allogeneic hematopoietic cell transplantation with graft depleted of TCRalphabeta T cells and CD19 B cells. The transplant recipients were children given TCRalphabeta/CD19-depleted allogeneic hematopoietic cell grafts. The receptor library was made with PCR. Sequencing was carried out with an Illumina HiSeq 2500. To normalize quantification of the TCRbeta repertoire, the TCR libraries were built with molecular barcoding that relied on unique molecular identifiers. TCRdb cleaned the public reads at Q25 with fastp, built clones with MiXCR and kept in-frame beta chains. Each record represents a unique CDR3 protein, reported with the most common genes and DNA among its rows. For this sample there are around 580,000 distinct CDR3 sequences; roughly 24% appear just once. The ten largest clones take up roughly 15% of the sample. Details on this clonotype: Its binding antigen is unknown. Base qualities are missing; no much larger clone stands one base away.

Sequencing was performed on PBMCs, mostly from graft donor cells, taken 360 days after TCRalphabeta/CD19-depleted stem cell transplant. This clonotype was obtained from a boy younger than two who had a stem cell transplant for acute myeloid leukemia, so the T cells may come from the graft donor.

The CDR3 region reads CASSFRGSGAGELFF. The nucleotide sequence reads as follows: TGTGCCAGCAGCTTCCGGGGGTCGGGCGCCGGGGAGCTGTTTTTT. Recombination joined TRBV11-3 with TRBJ2-2; TRBD2 is possibly the D segment (6 matching bases). Taken from cysteine to phenylalanine, the CDR3 has 15 residues. Only the CDR3 part of the read is kept: 45 bases, read in frame from the first base. Trimming costs V 3 bases and J 6 bases, and their ends lie 14 bases apart. The germline V gene yields SGHNT for CDR1 and YENEEA for CDR2.